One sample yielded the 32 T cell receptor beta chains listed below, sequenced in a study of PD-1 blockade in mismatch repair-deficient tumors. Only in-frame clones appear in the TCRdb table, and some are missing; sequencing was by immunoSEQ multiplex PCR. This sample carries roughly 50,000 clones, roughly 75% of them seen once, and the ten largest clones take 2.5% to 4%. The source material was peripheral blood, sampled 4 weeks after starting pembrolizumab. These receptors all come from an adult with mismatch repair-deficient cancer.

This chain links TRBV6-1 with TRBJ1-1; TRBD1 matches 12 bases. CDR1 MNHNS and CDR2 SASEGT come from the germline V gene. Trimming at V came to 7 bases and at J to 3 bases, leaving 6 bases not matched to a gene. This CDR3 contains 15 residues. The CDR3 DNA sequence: TGTGCCAGCACACCGGGACAGGGGGCCGACACTGAAGCTTTCTTT. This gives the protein CASTPGQGADTEAFF.

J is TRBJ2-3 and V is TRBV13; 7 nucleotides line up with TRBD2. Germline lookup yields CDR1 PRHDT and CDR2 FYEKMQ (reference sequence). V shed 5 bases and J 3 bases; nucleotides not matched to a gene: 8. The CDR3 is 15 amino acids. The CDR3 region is CASSRAGRATDTQYF. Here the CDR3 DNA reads TGTGCCAGCAGCCGAGCGGGGCGAGCAACAGATACGCAGTATTTT.

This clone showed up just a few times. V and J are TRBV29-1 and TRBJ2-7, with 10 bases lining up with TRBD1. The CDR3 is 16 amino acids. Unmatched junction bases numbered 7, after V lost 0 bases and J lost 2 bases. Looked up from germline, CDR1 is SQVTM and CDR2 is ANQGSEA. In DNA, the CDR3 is TGCAGCGTTGAAGATTGGGGGGGACAGGGGACCTACGAGCAGTACTTC. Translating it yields CSVEDWGGQGTYEQYF.

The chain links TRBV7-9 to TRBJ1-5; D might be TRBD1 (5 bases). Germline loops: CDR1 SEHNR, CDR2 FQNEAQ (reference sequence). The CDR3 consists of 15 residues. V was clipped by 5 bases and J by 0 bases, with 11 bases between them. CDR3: CASSPDTLSNQPQHF. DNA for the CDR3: TGTGCCAGCAGCCCGGACACCCTTAGCAATCAGCCCCAGCATTTT.

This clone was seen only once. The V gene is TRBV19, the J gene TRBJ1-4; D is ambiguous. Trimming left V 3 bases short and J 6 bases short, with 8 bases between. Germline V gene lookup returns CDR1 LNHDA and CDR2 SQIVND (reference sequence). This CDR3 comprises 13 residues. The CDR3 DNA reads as TGTGCCAGTAGTATGAGCGTGGATGAAAAACTGTTTTTT. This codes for CASSMSVDEKLFF.

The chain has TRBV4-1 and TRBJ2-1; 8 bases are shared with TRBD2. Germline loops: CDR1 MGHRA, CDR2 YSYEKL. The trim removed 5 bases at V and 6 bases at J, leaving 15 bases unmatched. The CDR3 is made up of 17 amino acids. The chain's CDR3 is CASSLRPGLVLGNEQFF. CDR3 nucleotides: TGCGCCAGCAGCTTACGACCGGGACTAGTTTTGGGCAATGAGCAGTTCTTC.

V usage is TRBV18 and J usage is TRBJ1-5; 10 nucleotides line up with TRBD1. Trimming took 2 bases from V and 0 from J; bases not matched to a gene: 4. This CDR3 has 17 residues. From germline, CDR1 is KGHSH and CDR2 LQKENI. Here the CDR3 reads CASSPGDRGPSNQPQHF. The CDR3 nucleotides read TGTGCCAGCTCACCAGGCGACAGGGGGCCTAGCAATCAGCCCCAGCATTTT.

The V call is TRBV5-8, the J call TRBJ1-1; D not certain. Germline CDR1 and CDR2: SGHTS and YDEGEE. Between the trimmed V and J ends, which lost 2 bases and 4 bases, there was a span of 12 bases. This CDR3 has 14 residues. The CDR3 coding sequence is TGTGCCAGCAGCTTTAACCCCCGAGGCACTGAAGCTTTCTTT. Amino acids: CASSFNPRGTEAFF.

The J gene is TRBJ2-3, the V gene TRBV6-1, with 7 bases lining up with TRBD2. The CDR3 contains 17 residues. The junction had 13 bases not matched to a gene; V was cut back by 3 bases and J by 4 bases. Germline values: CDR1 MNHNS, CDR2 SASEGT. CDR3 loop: CASSDPGLGGNADTQYF. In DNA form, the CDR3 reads TGTGCCAGCAGTGACCCTGGACTAGGCGGGAATGCAGATACGCAGTATTTT.

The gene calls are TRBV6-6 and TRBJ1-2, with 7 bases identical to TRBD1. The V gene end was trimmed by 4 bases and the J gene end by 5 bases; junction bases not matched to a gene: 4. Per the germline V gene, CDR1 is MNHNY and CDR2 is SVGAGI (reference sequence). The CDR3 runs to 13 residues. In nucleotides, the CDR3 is TGTGCCAGCAGTTCAGGGGGGATTTATGGCTACACCTTC. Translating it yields CASSSGGIYGYTF.

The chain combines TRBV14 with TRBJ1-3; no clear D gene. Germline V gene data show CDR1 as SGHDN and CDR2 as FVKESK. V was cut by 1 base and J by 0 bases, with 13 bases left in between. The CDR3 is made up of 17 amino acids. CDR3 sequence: CASSQVWGSSSGNTIYF. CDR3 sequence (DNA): TGTGCCAGCAGCCAAGTTTGGGGTTCAAGCTCTGGAAACACCATATATTTT.

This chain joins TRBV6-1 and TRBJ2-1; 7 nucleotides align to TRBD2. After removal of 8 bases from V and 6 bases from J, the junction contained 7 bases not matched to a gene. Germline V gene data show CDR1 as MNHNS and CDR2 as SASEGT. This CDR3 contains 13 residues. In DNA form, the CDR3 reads TGTGCCAGCCAGACTAGCAGGCTCAATGAGCAGTTCTTC. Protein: CASQTSRLNEQFF.

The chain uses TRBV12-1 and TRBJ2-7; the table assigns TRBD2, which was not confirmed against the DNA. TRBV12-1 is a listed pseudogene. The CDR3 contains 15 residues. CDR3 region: CASSFPGTSIYEQYF. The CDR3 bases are TGTGCCAGCAGCTTTCCCGGGACTAGCATCTACGAGCAGTACTTC.

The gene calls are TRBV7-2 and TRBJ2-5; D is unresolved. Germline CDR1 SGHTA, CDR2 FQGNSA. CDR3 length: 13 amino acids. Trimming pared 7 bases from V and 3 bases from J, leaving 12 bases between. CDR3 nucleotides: TGTGCCAGCAACCGGGCCCCGAAAGAGACCCAGTACTTC. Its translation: CASNRAPKETQYF.

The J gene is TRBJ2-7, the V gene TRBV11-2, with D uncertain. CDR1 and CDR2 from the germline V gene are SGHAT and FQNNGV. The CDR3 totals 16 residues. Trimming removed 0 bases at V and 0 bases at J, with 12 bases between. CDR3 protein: CASSLDEVVPSYEQYF. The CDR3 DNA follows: TGTGCCAGCAGCTTAGATGAGGTGGTACCCTCCTACGAGCAGTACTTC.

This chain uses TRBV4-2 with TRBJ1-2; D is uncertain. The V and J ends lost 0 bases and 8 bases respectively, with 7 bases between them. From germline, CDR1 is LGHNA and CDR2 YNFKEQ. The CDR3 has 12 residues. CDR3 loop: CASSQDQVGYTF. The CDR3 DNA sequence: TGTGCCAGCAGCCAAGATCAGGTCGGCTACACCTTC.

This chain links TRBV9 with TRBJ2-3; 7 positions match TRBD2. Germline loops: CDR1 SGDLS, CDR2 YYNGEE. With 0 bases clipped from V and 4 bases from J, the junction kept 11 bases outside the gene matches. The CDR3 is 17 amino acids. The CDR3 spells CASSVAGAGLTADTQYF. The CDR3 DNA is TGTGCCAGCAGCGTAGCTGGTGCGGGACTAACGGCAGATACGCAGTATTTT.

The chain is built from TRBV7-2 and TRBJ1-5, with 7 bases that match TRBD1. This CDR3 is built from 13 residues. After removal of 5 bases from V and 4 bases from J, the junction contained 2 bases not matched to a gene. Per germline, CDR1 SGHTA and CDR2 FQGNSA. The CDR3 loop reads CASSLRGNQPQHF. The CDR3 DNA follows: TGTGCCAGCAGCCTCAGGGGGAATCAGCCCCAGCATTTT.

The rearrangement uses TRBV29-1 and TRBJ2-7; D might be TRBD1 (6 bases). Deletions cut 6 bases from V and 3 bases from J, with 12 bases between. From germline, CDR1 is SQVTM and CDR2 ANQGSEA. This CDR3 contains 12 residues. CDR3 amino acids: CSVRAGVYEQYF. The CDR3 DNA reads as TGCAGCGTGAGAGCAGGGGTCTACGAGCAGTACTTC.

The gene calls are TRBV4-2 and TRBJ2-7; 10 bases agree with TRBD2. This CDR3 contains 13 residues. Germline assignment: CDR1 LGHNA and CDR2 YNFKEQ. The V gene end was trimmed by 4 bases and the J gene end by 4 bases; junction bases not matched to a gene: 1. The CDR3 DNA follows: TGTGCCAGCAGCCCGGGACTAGCGTACGAGCAGTACTTC. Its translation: CASSPGLAYEQYF.

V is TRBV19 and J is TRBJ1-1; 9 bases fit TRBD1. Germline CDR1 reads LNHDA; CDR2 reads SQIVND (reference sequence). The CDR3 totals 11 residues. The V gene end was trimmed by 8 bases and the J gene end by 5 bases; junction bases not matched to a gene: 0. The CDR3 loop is CASGTGTEAFF. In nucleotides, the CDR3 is TGTGCCAGTGGGACAGGGACTGAAGCTTTCTTT.

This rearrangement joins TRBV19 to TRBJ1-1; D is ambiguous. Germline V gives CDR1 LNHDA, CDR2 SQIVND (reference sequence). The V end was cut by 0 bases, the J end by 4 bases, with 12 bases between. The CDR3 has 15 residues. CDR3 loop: CASSIEGRGSTEAFF. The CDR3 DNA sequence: TGTGCCAGTAGTATAGAAGGACGGGGAAGCACTGAAGCTTTCTTT.

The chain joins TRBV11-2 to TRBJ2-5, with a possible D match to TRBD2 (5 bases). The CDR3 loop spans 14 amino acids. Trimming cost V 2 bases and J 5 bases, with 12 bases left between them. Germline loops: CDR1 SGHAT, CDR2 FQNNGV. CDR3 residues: CASSLFGLGETQYF. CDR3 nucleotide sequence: TGTGCCAGCAGCTTATTTGGACTCGGGGAGACCCAGTACTTC. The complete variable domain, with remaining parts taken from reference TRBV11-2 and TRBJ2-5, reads EAGVAQSPRYKIIEKRQSVAFWCNPISGHATLYWYQQILGQGPKLLIQFQNNGVVDDSQLPKDRFSAERLKGVDSTLKIQPAKLEDSAVYLCASSLFGLGETQYFGPGTRLLVL.

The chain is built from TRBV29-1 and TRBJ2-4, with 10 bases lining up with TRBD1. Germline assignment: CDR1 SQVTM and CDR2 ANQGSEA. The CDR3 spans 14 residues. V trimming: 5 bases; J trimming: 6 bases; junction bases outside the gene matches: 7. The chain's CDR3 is CSVNGQGVANIQYF. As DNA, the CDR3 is TGCAGCGTTAATGGACAGGGGGTGGCAAACATTCAGTACTTC.

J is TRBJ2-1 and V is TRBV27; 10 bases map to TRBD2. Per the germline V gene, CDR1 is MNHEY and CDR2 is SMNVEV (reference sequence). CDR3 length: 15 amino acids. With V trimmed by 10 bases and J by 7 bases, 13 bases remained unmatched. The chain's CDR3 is CATRSLAGALNEQFF. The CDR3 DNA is TGTGCCACCCGAAGCCTAGCGGGAGCTCTAAATGAGCAGTTCTTC.

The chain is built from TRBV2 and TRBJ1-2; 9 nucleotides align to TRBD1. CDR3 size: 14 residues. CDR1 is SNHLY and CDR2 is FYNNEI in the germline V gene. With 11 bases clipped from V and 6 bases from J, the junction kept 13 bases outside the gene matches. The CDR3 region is CASRQGEFGDGYTF. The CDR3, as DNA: TGTGCCTCCCGACAGGGGGAATTCGGGGATGGCTACACCTTC.

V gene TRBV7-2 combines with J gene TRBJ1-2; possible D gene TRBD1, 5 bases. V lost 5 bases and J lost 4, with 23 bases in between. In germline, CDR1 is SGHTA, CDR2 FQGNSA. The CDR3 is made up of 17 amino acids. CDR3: CASSPRSGHEGTYGYTF. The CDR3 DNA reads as TGTGCCAGCAGCCCCCGTTCCGGACATGAGGGGACCTATGGCTACACCTTC. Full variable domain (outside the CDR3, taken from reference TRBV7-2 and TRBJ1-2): GAGVSQSPSNKVTEKGKDVELRCDPISGHTALYWYRQSLGQGLEFLIYFQGNSAPDKSGLPSDRFSAERTGGSVSTLTIQRTQQEDSAVYLCASSPRSGHEGTYGYTFGSGTRLTVV.

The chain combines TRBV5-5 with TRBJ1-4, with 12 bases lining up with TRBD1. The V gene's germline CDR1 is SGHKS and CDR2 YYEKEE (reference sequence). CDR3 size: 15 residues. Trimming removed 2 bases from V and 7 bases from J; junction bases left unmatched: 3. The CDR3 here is CASSFRDRGLEKLFF. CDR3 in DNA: TGTGCCAGCAGCTTCCGGGACAGGGGGCTTGAAAAACTGTTTTTT.

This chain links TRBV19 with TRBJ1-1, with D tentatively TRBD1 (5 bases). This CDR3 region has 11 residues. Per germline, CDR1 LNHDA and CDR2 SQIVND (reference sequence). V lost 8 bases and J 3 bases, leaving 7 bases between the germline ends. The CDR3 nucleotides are TGTGCCAGTTTACAGGACACTGAAGCTTTCTTT. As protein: CASLQDTEAFF.

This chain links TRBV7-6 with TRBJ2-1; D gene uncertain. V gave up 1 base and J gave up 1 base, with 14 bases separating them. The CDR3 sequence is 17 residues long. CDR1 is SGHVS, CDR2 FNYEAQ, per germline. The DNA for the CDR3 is TGTGCCAGCAGCTTAGAAACCGGCGGCGGATCCTACAATGAGCAGTTCTTC. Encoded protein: CASSLETGGGSYNEQFF.

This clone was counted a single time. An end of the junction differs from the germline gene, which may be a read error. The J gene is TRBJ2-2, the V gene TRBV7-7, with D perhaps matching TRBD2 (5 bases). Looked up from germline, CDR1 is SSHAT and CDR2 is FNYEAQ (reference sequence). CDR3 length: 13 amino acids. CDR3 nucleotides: TGTGCTAGCAGTTTGGGAGTCGCCGGGGAGCTGTTTTTT. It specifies CASSLGVAGELFF.

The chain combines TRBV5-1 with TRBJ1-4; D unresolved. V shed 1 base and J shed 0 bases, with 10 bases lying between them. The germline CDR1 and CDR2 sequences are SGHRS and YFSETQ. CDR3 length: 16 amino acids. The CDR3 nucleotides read TGCGCCAGCAGCTTGTCCGGAGACGCAACTAATGAAAAACTGTTTTTT. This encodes CASSLSGDATNEKLFF.